Below, 9 T cell receptor beta chains from the same sample are listed, as sequenced in a study of CD8+CD57+ T cells in acquired aplastic anemia. Both TCR beta VDJ combination and CDR3 sequence profiling were carried out. Genomic DNA was the template for this profiling. TCRdb itself ran the reads through MiXCR, one entry per CDR3 protein. The data contain about 190,000 distinct CDR3 sequences, around 50% of them seen just once; the ten biggest clones take up 15% to 20%. The sequencing input was sorted CD4+, CD8+, or CD8+CD57+ T cells (not recorded which) from PBMCs. The source is a human donor in good health, serving as a control.

This clonotype has a handful of counts. The V gene is TRBV10-3, the J gene TRBJ1-2; TRBD1 is a possible D gene (5 bases). This CDR3 contains 14 residues. CDR1 ENHRY and CDR2 SYGVKD come from the germline V gene. Trimming shortened V by 2 bases and J by 4 bases, and 11 bases separated the two germline ends. CDR3 DNA: TGTGCCATCAGTGAGCCGCGACAGCCCTATGGCTACACCTTC. Protein sequence: CAISEPRQPYGYTF.

This clonotype came up many times. The chain carries TRBV28 and TRBJ1-6; no clear D gene. The germline V gene has CDR1 MDHEN and CDR2 SYDVKM. The V end was cut by 6 bases, the J end by 7 bases, with 19 bases between. The length of the CDR3 is 16 residues. This chain's CDR3 is CASSPRPPFENSPLHF. Here the CDR3 DNA reads TGTGCCAGCAGCCCCCGACCCCCGTTTGAGAATTCACCCCTCCACTTT.

This clonotype has ten or more counts. The rearrangement links TRBV19 to TRBJ2-3; D is possibly TRBD1 (6 bases). Germline V gene data show CDR1 as LNHDA and CDR2 as SQIVND (reference sequence). V lost 5 bases and J lost 0, with 15 bases in between. This CDR3 has 16 residues. CDR3 residues: CASSLTGEFSTDTQYF. Here the CDR3 DNA reads TGTGCCAGTAGTTTGACAGGAGAGTTTAGCACAGATACGCAGTATTTT.

This chain connects TRBV5-5 to TRBJ1-6; D gene ambiguous. From germline, CDR1 is SGHKS and CDR2 YYEKEE (reference sequence). V dropped 6 bases and J dropped 5 bases, with 15 bases sitting between them. This CDR3 spans 15 amino acids. The CDR3: CASNTQETNNSPLHF. For the CDR3, the DNA is TGTGCCAGCAACACCCAGGAGACGAATAATTCACCCCTCCACTTT.

This clonotype was seen a handful of times. This chain joins TRBV29-1 and TRBJ1-2, with D tentatively TRBD1 (6 bases). V was trimmed by 5 bases and J by 8 bases, leaving 18 bases between them. This CDR3 comprises 13 residues. Germline-derived CDR1 and CDR2 are SQVTM and ANQGSEA. CDR3 coding DNA: TGCAGCGTTATAGCGACAGGAACCTACGGCTACACCTTC. The encoded protein is CSVIATGTYGYTF.

The chain carries TRBV12-3 or TRBV12-4 and TRBJ1-4; TRBD1 matches at 10 bases. The CDR3 has 14 residues. V was clipped by 5 bases and J by 8 bases; unmatched bases: 5. In DNA form, the CDR3 reads TGTGCCAGCAGTGTTGGACAGGGGGAAGAAAAACTGTTTTTT. The encoded protein is CASSVGQGEEKLFF.

This clonotype was detected a few times. The chain has TRBV6-4 and TRBJ2-6, with a tentative D call TRBD1 (7 bases). The CDR3 spans 16 residues. Germline V gene lookup returns CDR1 MRHNA and CDR2 SNTAGT. V was trimmed by 6 bases and J by 0 bases, leaving 12 bases between them. CDR3 DNA: TGTGCCAGCAGGCGGGACAGTATCTCTGGGGCCAACGTCCTGACTTTC. It translates to CASRRDSISGANVLTF.

V usage is TRBV25-1 and J usage is TRBJ2-7; 7 nucleotides match TRBD1. Germline CDR1 and CDR2: MGHDK and SYGVNS. The V and J ends lost 5 bases and 1 base, in that order; junction bases with no gene match: 11. The CDR3 runs to 16 residues. This chain's CDR3 is CASSFVLTGSSYEQYF. CDR3 DNA: TGTGCCAGCAGTTTCGTTTTGACAGGGAGTTCCTACGAGCAGTACTTC.

CDR3 coding DNA: TGCGCCAGCAGTTACCCCCGGGACATTAACAATGAGCAGTTCTTC. Residues: CASSYPRDINNEQFF. The chain joins TRBV5-1 to TRBJ2-1; D is possibly TRBD1 (6 bases). The V gene's germline CDR1 is SGHRS and CDR2 YFSETQ. Trimming took off 5 bases at V and 5 bases at J, with 17 bases between the two ends. The CDR3 consists of 15 residues. Based on the CDR3 plus reference TRBV5-1 and TRBJ2-1, the full variable domain is KAGVTQTPRYLIKTRGQQVTLSCSPISGHRSVSWYQQTPGQGLQFLFEYFSETQRNKGNFPGRFSGRQFSNSRSEMNVSTLELGDSALYLCASSYPRDINNEQFFGPGTRLTVL.